This T cell receptor (beta chain) was found in a study of beta chain features in type 1 diabetes. Study details: Healthy donors and patients had similar age, gender and cell yields. Study-wide results and caveats: Among all four CD4+ subsets, Type 1 diabetes patients had TCRB CDR3s that were moderately but significantly shorter. Patients with type 1 diabetes carried fewer insertions and had more deletions at their VDJ junctions. Across patients, naive, central memory and Treg TCRB repertoires exhibited apparently greater similarity than was observed across healthy donors.

V dropped 0 bases and J dropped 6 bases, with 9 bases sitting between them. CDR1 is ENHRY, CDR2 SYGVKD, per germline. The CDR3 has 13 amino acids. Of note for this clone: Antigen unknown.

Expressed TCRB transcripts were sequenced because the entire RNA isolate underwent reverse transcription. TCRdb keeps only in-frame clones here, not all; method: immunoSEQ multiplex PCR. Seen here are 150,000 or so clones, 6.5% to 8.5% observed once, and the top ten hold over 0.5%. On average, the one heparinised blood draw given by each donor was approximately 0.12 L. This chain links TRBV10-3 with TRBJ2-7; D is unclear. This clonotype was sampled from a woman between 18 and 29 years old with type 1 diabetes. Source material: central memory CD4+ T cells from blood. CDR3 sequence reads: CAISESERLEQYF. The CDR3 DNA reads TGTGCCATCAGTGAGTCTGAGCGACTCGAGCAGTACTTC.